This entry features one TCR gamma chain sequence. This clone was seen a few times. Its antigen remains unidentified. Base qualities are not recorded, but no much larger clone differs from it by a single base. These data originate in a study of Vδ1+ human thymocytes (dated by TCRdb to the late 2010s). Regarding the complete study: mRNA-level TRG and TRD CDR3 repertoires of highly purified Vdelta1+ thymocytes from young children were characterised as a data resource. Validation of the multiplex-based CDR3 amplicon strategy against 5'RACE-based CDR3 amplicon generation methods had been performed previously. Here is what the overall study found, with its caveats: Roughly a fifth of thymic TRD sequences were found to be Vdelta2 (and few were Vdelta3) despite high sort purity, in contrast to peripheral blood Vdelta1+ controls. Because unexpected Vdelta2 sequences could lead to misinterpretation of bulk repertoire data, the authors recommended using highly purified populations and validating at the single-cell level. Donors did not cluster by age or sex, so the analyses were not stratified by age or sex. The thymic TRG and TRD repertoires appeared highly polyclonal, with Gaussian CDR3 length distributions, in contrast to the oligoclonal repertoires of peripheral blood. Donors shared many TRG clonotypes (up to roughly 6.9x10^3), but TRD repertoires were essentially private, with at most 130 shared.

CDR1 and CDR2 are read off the germline V gene (reference sequence) as VTNTFY and YDVSTARD. After removal of 3 bases from V and 3 bases from J, the junction retains 11 bases not matched to a gene. Counted from cysteine to phenylalanine, this CDR3 has 15 amino acids. Left in the record is the CDR3 DNA by itself, 45 bases read in frame from the first base. Thymic samples were depleted of alphabeta T cells, then CD3+ TCRVdelta1+ TCRVdelta2- thymocytes were FACS-sorted. Sorted Vdelta1+ thymocyte purity ranged from about 98% to 99.6%. The thymic specimens were obtained from roughly 8 paediatric patients, aged roughly 5 days to 16 months, who were having corrective cardiac surgery. Thymic tissue was dispersed, and mononuclear cells were isolated on a Histopaque-1077 density gradient. The staining antibodies were anti-TCRVdelta1 clone TS8.2, anti-TCRVdelta2 clone B6, anti-CD3 clone HIT3a and anti-TCRalphabeta clone IP26.

RNA extraction was performed with the RNeasy mini kit, and reverse transcription was done with Superscript III. Multiplex PCR was used to generate CDR3 amplicons, with pooled V-gene forward primers and a constant-region reverse primer carrying Illumina adaptor overhangs. Amplicons were gel-purified, then indexed with Nextera index primers over roughly 8 extra PCR cycles and purified with AMPure XP beads. Sequencing of libraries was performed on an Illumina MiSeq using paired-end 250 bp reads, dual indexing and a roughly 22% PhiX spike-in. The original methods were these. Read quality was checked with FastQC, and TRG read pairs were merged using ea-utils fastq-join. IMGT/HighV-QUEST was used to annotate the sequences, only productive sequences with an unambiguous V-gene assignment were kept, and clonotypes were defined as sequences sharing an identical CDR3 sequence. For downstream analysis, the tools were VDJtools 1.1.1, tcR 2.2.3, Treemap and vegan Shannon diversity in R 3.4.4. TCRdb reprocessed the public reads with the caller CATT; rows with the same DNA were merged afterwards. The V and J calls were not made by the authors but by TCRdb's processing. The sample contains about 36,000 gamma-chain clones, 20% to 25% of them found a single time. The ten largest clones represent roughly 2% of the sample.

The rearrangement joined TRGV3 to TRGJ1 or TRGJ2. Sample: Vdelta1+ gamma-delta thymocytes from the thymus. The label giving this sample's cell subset or site can be read as: FACS-sorted CD3+ TCRalphabeta- TCRVdelta1+ TCRVdelta2- thymocytes. This receptor was obtained from a girl less than two years old who had congenital heart surgery. The CDR3 reads as follows: CATWDGRMSYYKKLF. The DNA sequence is as follows: TGTGCCACCTGGGACGGGCGTATGAGTTATTATAAGAAACTCTTT.